The 9 T cell receptor beta chains below were found in one sample sequenced in a study of CD8 T cells in Susac syndrome (dated by TCRdb to the late 2010s). Library preparation employed the immunoSEQ multiplex PCR assay. RNA was extracted using the RNeasy kit, and roughly 0.5 to 1 ug of the RNA was reverse transcribed with random hexamers. TCRdb passed the public sequencing reads through fastp at Q25 and MiXCR, retaining productive beta sequences. Rows merge per CDR3 protein into single entries with the most common DNA and genes. Counted in this sample were about 130,000 distinct CDR3 sequences; more than 85% of them appeared once. The leading ten clones occupy approximately 0.18% of the sample. The sequenced material came from CD8+ T cells from PBMCs. The receptors were gathered from a human donor with Susac syndrome.

The V gene is TRBV7-9, the J gene TRBJ2-1; 16 bases align to TRBD2. V was clipped by 4 bases and J by 4 bases; unmatched bases: 10. Germline V gene sequence: CDR1 SEHNR, CDR2 FQNEAQ (reference sequence). CDR3 size: 19 residues. This CDR3 is CASSSGLAGGRLPYNEQFF. In DNA form, the CDR3 reads TGTGCCAGCAGCTCGGGACTAGCGGGAGGGCGCTTGCCGTACAATGAGCAGTTCTTC. Combining the CDR3 with reference TRBV7-9 and TRBJ2-1 gives the whole variable domain DTGVSQNPRHKITKRGQNVTFRCDPISEHNRLYWYRQTLGQGPEFLTYFQNEAQLEKSRLLSDRFSAERPKGSFSTLEIQRTEQGDSAMYLCASSSGLAGGRLPYNEQFFGPGTRLTVL.

The chain uses TRBV11-3 and TRBJ2-7; D is uncertain. V lost 5 bases, J lost 3 bases, and 11 bases lay in between. The CDR3 is 13 amino acids. CDR1 and CDR2 from the germline V gene are SGHNT and YENEEA. DNA of the CDR3: TGTGCCAGCAGCCCCACTGCCCACTACGAGCAGTACTTC. Its protein is CASSPTAHYEQYF.

This clonotype was seen once. The V and J genes are TRBV20-1 and TRBJ1-2, with D uncertain. Germline lookup yields CDR1 DFQATT and CDR2 SNEGSKA (reference sequence). V was pared by 0 bases and J by 2 bases, with 16 bases between. This CDR3 contains 16 residues. The chain's CDR3 is CSARDWADYQNYGYTF. The CDR3, as DNA: TGCAGTGCTAGAGATTGGGCAGACTACCAGAACTATGGCTACACCTTC.

The rearrangement joins TRBV14 to TRBJ2-2; TRBD2 is a possible D gene (6 bases). Trimming took off 2 bases at V and 3 bases at J, with 13 bases between the two ends. The CDR3 contains 16 residues. Germline assignment: CDR1 SGHDN and CDR2 FVKESK. In DNA form, the CDR3 reads TGTGCCAGCAGCCAACGGATTAGCGGAGACACCGGGGAGCTGTTTTTT. Its protein is CASSQRISGDTGELFF.

The chain has TRBV12-3 or TRBV12-4 and TRBJ2-2; TRBD2 matches at 14 bases. This CDR3 is 18 amino acids long. V lost 8 bases and J lost 3; bases outside the gene matches: 11. CDR3 in DNA: TGTGCCAGCCAGACTAGCGGGAGGGCAACCACCGACACCGGGGAGCTGTTTTTT. It translates to CASQTSGRATTDTGELFF.

CDR3 bases: TGTGCCAGCAGCTTCTTCGTCAAGGGGCAGGGGGTCAACTATGGCTACACCTTC. Translated, it gives CASSFFVKGQGVNYGYTF. The chain links TRBV7-8 to TRBJ1-2; 7 positions agree with TRBD1. Trimming took 3 bases from V and 2 from J; bases not matched to a gene: 15. The CDR3 is 18 residues long. The germline V gene encodes CDR1 SGHVS and CDR2 FQNEAQ.

This rearrangement joins TRBV7-9 to TRBJ1-2; no definite D call. The CDR3 runs to 18 residues. Germline V gene sequence: CDR1 SEHNR, CDR2 FQNEAQ (reference sequence). V was trimmed by 4 bases and J by 6 bases, leaving 27 bases between them. CDR3 sequence reads: CASSSLSLIPADQDGYTF. The CDR3 DNA reads TGTGCCAGCAGCTCCCTCTCCCTTATCCCCGCCGATCAGGATGGCTACACCTTC.

This rearrangement joins TRBV4-1 to TRBJ1-5; TRBD1 might be the D (5 bases). With 1 base removed from V and 5 bases from J, the gap between germline ends came to 12 bases. This CDR3 has 15 residues. Germline lookup yields CDR1 MGHRA and CDR2 YSYEKL. CDR3 region: CASSQARLGDQPQHF. The CDR3 DNA reads as TGCGCCAGCAGCCAAGCGAGGCTGGGGGATCAGCCCCAGCATTTT.

The chain combines TRBV13 with TRBJ1-1, with TRBD1 as a possible D gene (6 bases). This CDR3 comprises 15 residues. V lost 0 bases, J lost 7 bases, and 15 bases lay in between. In germline, CDR1 is PRHDT, CDR2 FYEKMQ (reference sequence). CDR3: CASSLGRQVKGEAFF. The CDR3 coding sequence is TGTGCCAGCAGCTTAGGACGACAGGTTAAAGGTGAAGCTTTCTTT.